The 17 T cell receptor beta chains presented below share a single source sample, sequenced in a study of cytomegalovirus exposure and HLA in healthy donors. Primers for the PCR totalled 60 Vbeta and 13 Jbeta. The assay was immunoSEQ multiplex PCR, and TCRdb's table has in-frame clones only and misses some. The repertoire consists of under 300,000 clones, with approximately 84% occurring once and the leading ten covering 2% to 2.5%. What was sequenced was PBMCs. The receptors stem from a woman between 35 and 50 years old in good health and CMV-seropositive.

V is TRBV5-5 and J is TRBJ2-7; 10 nucleotides agree with TRBD2. J gave up 0 bases and V 1 base, and 4 bases lay outside the gene matches. Germline CDR1 SGHKS, CDR2 YYEKEE (reference sequence). CDR3 length: 16 amino acids. The CDR3 region has the DNA TGTGCCAGCAGCTTGTCTAGCGGGAGTAACTCCTACGAGCAGTACTTC. Translated: CASSLSSGSNSYEQYF.

V usage is TRBV18 and J usage is TRBJ2-5; D unresolved. Trimming left V 3 bases short and J 5 bases short, with 19 bases between. Germline V gives CDR1 KGHSH, CDR2 LQKENI. The CDR3 covers 16 residues. The CDR3 DNA is TGTGCCAGCTCACCCTGGGCAGCCGGATTTCGGGAGACCCAGTACTTC. It yields the protein CASSPWAAGFRETQYF.

This chain connects TRBV30 to TRBJ1-2; 10 bases are shared with TRBD1. This CDR3 is 13 amino acids long. The germline CDR1 and CDR2 sequences are GTSNPN and SVGIG (reference sequence). V lost 4 bases and J lost 8; bases outside the gene matches: 7. CDR3 region: CAWNMGQGRGYTF. CDR3 DNA: TGTGCCTGGAATATGGGACAGGGGCGGGGCTACACCTTC.

This clone showed up just once. CDR3: CASSLSWTSVNEQFF. The CDR3 coding sequence is TGTGCCAGCAGCTTGTCTTGGACTAGCGTCAATGAGCAGTTCTTC. This chain joins TRBV7-9 and TRBJ2-1, with 9 positions matching TRBD2. There are 15 residues in the CDR3. Germline lookup yields CDR1 SEHNR and CDR2 FQNEAQ (reference sequence). The J segment lost 6 bases and the V segment lost 3 bases, leaving 6 bases of the junction unmatched.

V gene TRBV12-5 combines with J gene TRBJ1-1, with D possibly TRBD1 on 6 matching bases. Germline CDR1 is LGHNT and CDR2 is FRNRAP. Trimming took 2 bases from V and 6 from J, leaving 19 bases between them. This CDR3 comprises 16 residues. Here the CDR3 DNA reads TGTGCTAGTGGTTTGCTCCAACAGGGATGGAAGCCTGAAGCTTTCTTT. Translated, it gives CASGLLQQGWKPEAFF.

This clone has more than one count but fewer than ten. This chain uses TRBV2 with TRBJ1-5, with D unresolved. Trimming removed 6 bases at V and 4 bases at J, with 10 bases between. The CDR3 has 13 amino acids. Germline CDR1 SNHLY, CDR2 FYNNEI. CDR3 region: CASRRDPNQPQHF. For the CDR3, the DNA is TGTGCCAGCAGGCGGGATCCAAATCAGCCCCAGCATTTT. Drawing the rest from reference TRBV2 and TRBJ1-5, the complete variable domain is EPEVTQTPSHQVTQMGQEVILRCVPISNHLYFYWYRQILGQKVEFLVSFYNNEISEKSEIFDDQFSVERPDGSNFTLKIRSTKLEDSAMYFCASRRDPNQPQHFGDGTRLSIL.

V usage is TRBV18 and J usage is TRBJ1-1; 9 bases are a match to TRBD1. With 1 base clipped from V and 1 base from J, the junction kept 7 bases outside the gene matches. CDR1 KGHSH and CDR2 LQKENI come from the germline V gene. This CDR3 has 17 residues. The CDR3 sequence is CASSPLHGQGSNTEAFF. As DNA, the CDR3 is TGTGCCAGCTCACCACTACACGGACAGGGGTCGAACACTGAAGCTTTCTTT.

The genes are TRBV27 and TRBJ1-1; TRBD1 matches at 7 bases. Trimming took 6 bases from V and 0 from J; bases not matched to a gene: 10. Per the germline V gene, CDR1 is MNHEY and CDR2 is SMNVEV (reference sequence). This CDR3 contains 16 residues. Written as DNA, the CDR3 is TGTGCCAGCAGCACCAGGACAGGCCTGATGAACACTGAAGCTTTCTTT. This codes for CASSTRTGLMNTEAFF.

The chain couples TRBV27 to TRBJ1-5; D is ambiguous. There are 15 residues in the CDR3. The ends were cut back, 0 bases at V and 6 bases at J, with 12 bases in the middle. From germline, CDR1 is MNHEY and CDR2 SMNVEV (reference sequence). CDR3 DNA: TGTGCCAGCAGTTTATCGTTCGGTCTCGGTCAGCCCCAGCATTTT. This encodes CASSLSFGLGQPQHF.

This clone was counted between two and nine times. V gene TRBV13 combines with J gene TRBJ2-7, with 12 bases that match TRBD2. CDR1 and CDR2 from the germline V gene are PRHDT and FYEKMQ (reference sequence). The trim removed 5 bases at V and 10 bases at J, leaving 6 bases unmatched. The CDR3 sequence is 13 residues long. Written as DNA, the CDR3 is TGTGCCAGCAGCACGAGACTAGCGGGAGTTCAGTACTTC. Protein sequence: CASSTRLAGVQYF. Based on the CDR3 plus reference TRBV13 and TRBJ2-7, the full variable domain is AAGVIQSPRHLIKEKRETATLKCYPIPRHDTVYWYQQGPGQDPQFLISFYEKMQSDKGSIPDRFSAQQFSDYHSELNMSSLELGDSALYFCASSTRLAGVQYFGPGTRLTVT.

J is TRBJ2-2 and V is TRBV7-3, with 9 nucleotides matching TRBD2. The V and J ends lost 2 bases and 4 bases, in that order; junction bases with no gene match: 14. CDR3 length: 19 amino acids. Germline CDR1 and CDR2: SGHTA and FQGTGA. CDR3 region: CASSLWGTSTSLGTGELFF. The CDR3 nucleotides read TGTGCCAGCAGCTTATGGGGGACTAGCACCTCCTTGGGCACCGGGGAGCTGTTTTTT.

The CDR3 nucleotides are TGTGCCAGCAGTTCGTCCGGGACAGGCTCTGGAAACACCATATATTTT. Its protein is CASSSSGTGSGNTIYF. The genes are TRBV6-5 and TRBJ1-3; 8 bases align to TRBD1. This CDR3 has 16 amino acids. CDR1 and CDR2 (germline): MNHEY, SVGAGI. V lost 4 bases and J lost 0; bases outside the gene matches: 5.

This clone was seen only a few times. The V gene is TRBV30, the J gene TRBJ2-7, with 8 bases matching TRBD1. The CDR3 runs to 12 residues. The germline CDR1 and CDR2 sequences are GTSNPN and SVGIG (reference sequence). Trimming at V came to 1 base and at J to 4 bases, leaving 0 bases not matched to a gene. This CDR3 reads CAWSDRGYEQYF. The DNA for the CDR3 is TGTGCCTGGAGTGACAGGGGGTACGAGCAGTACTTC.

The gene calls are TRBV28 and TRBJ2-1; 11 nucleotides match TRBD2. This CDR3 comprises 15 residues. Germline values: CDR1 MDHEN, CDR2 SYDVKM. V lost 6 bases and J lost 2; bases outside the gene matches: 3. CDR3 amino acids: CASSVAGGPYNEQFF. Written as DNA, the CDR3 is TGTGCCAGCAGCGTAGCGGGAGGGCCCTACAATGAGCAGTTCTTC.

This clone was seen a single time. The chain couples TRBV30 to TRBJ1-1, with D unclear. CDR3 length equals 15 residues. Trimming shortened V by 0 bases and J by 0 bases, and 11 bases separated the two germline ends. CDR1 is GTSNPN and CDR2 is SVGIG in the germline V gene (reference sequence). The CDR3 protein is CAWSVGGFLNTEAFF. The CDR3 DNA sequence: TGTGCCTGGAGTGTAGGAGGGTTTTTGAACACTGAAGCTTTCTTT.

The chain joins TRBV5-1 to TRBJ1-4, with TRBD1 matching over 11 bases. V dropped 3 bases and J dropped 7; count of bases not matched to a gene: 2. The germline V gene has CDR1 SGHRS and CDR2 YFSETQ. This CDR3 contains 14 residues. CDR3: CASSSGTGGEKLFF. Written as DNA, the CDR3 is TGCGCCAGCAGCTCCGGGACAGGGGGTGAAAAACTGTTTTTT. Based on the CDR3 plus reference TRBV5-1 and TRBJ1-4, the full variable domain is KAGVTQTPRYLIKTRGQQVTLSCSPISGHRSVSWYQQTPGQGLQFLFEYFSETQRNKGNFPGRFSGRQFSNSRSEMNVSTLELGDSALYLCASSSGTGGEKLFFGSGTQLSVL.

This clone was detected once. The chain combines TRBV11-2 with TRBJ1-1; TRBD1 might be the D (6 bases). V shed 5 bases and J shed 3 bases, with 7 bases lying between them. The CDR3 is made up of 12 amino acids. CDR1 and CDR2 from the germline V gene are SGHAT and FQNNGV. The CDR3 loop reads CASSRTDTEAFF. The DNA of the CDR3 is TGTGCCAGCAGCCGGACAGACACTGAAGCTTTCTTT.